Included here is one T cell receptor beta chain sequence, with context. The antigen is undetermined. This specimen belongs to a study of cytomegalovirus exposure and HLA in healthy donors. Using immunoSEQ multiplex PCR, the repertoire was profiled, and TCRdb retains in-frame clones only, with some absent. The data contain more than 85,000 clones, 88% of them singletons. Study-wide findings and caveats: Cytomegalovirus status was reportedly diagnosed by the classifier with high specificity and sensitivity.

Trimming took 6 bases from V and 8 from J, leaving 17 bases between them. This CDR3 has 13 amino acids. Germline V lookup: CDR1 SGDLS, CDR2 YYNGEE. This receptor was taken from a woman aged 18-29 years in good health and CMV-seronegative. Sequenced material: PBMCs. The rearrangement links TRBV9 to TRBJ1-1, with D tentatively TRBD1 (6 bases). The CDR3 is CASTKAAGEEAFF. The CDR3 nucleotides read TGTGCCAGCACGAAGGCGGCAGGGGAAGAAGCTTTCTTT.